Each of the 30 T cell receptor beta chains below was sequenced from the same sample in a study of shared clonotypes between healthy human individuals. Some clones are missing from TCRdb's copy, which holds only in-frame ones; the method was immunoSEQ multiplex PCR. The sample records 2 million to 2.5 million clones, 85% to 95% being singletons. Sequencing used naive CD4+ T cells from PBMCs. The sample's subset: CD45RA+ positively selected. The receptor source for this set is a man between 18 and 35 years old in good health. Some clones in this sample may be carry-over from other donors' samples.

The gene calls are TRBV27 and TRBJ1-1, with D possibly being TRBD1 (5 bases). CDR3 length: 18 residues. Trimming left V 0 bases short and J 4 bases short, with 21 bases between. Per germline, CDR1 MNHEY and CDR2 SMNVEV (reference sequence). The CDR3 sequence is CASSLSVGRGGWSTEAFF. The DNA of the CDR3 is TGTGCCAGCAGTTTATCGGTGGGAAGGGGTGGTTGGAGCACTGAAGCTTTCTTT.

This clone occurred a few times. Within the sample, other DNA sequences also encode this same CDR3. This rearrangement joins TRBV20-1 to TRBJ1-1; D gene ambiguous. Trimming removed 5 bases from V and 1 base from J, with 5 bases in between. The CDR3 totals 11 residues. Germline assignment: CDR1 DFQATT and CDR2 SNEGSKA (reference sequence). CDR3 in DNA: TGCAGTGCTCCTTGGAACACTGAAGCTTTCTTT. Encoded protein: CSAPWNTEAFF.

The rearrangement joins TRBV11-2 to TRBJ1-2; no definite D call. This CDR3 has 12 amino acids. V was trimmed by 7 bases and J by 5 bases, leaving 11 bases between them. CDR1 SGHAT and CDR2 FQNNGV come from the germline V gene. CDR3 DNA: TGTGCCAGCACCCCCGGAGGGTATGGCTACACCTTC. It encodes CASTPGGYGYTF. Full variable domain (missing parts from reference TRBV11-2 and TRBJ1-2): EAGVAQSPRYKIIEKRQSVAFWCNPISGHATLYWYQQILGQGPKLLIQFQNNGVVDDSQLPKDRFSAERLKGVDSTLKIQPAKLEDSAVYLCASTPGGYGYTFGSGTRLTVV.

This chain connects TRBV18 to TRBJ2-5; 7 bases align to TRBD1. Germline-derived CDR1 and CDR2 are KGHSH and LQKENI. Trimming at V came to 3 bases and at J to 2 bases, leaving 6 bases not matched to a gene. The CDR3 has 15 amino acids. The CDR3 DNA follows: TGTGCCAGCTCACCTACTGCCAGGGGGCAAGAGACCCAGTACTTC. Amino acid sequence: CASSPTARGQETQYF.

This clone appeared once. J is TRBJ1-1 and V is TRBV6-6; 9 bases are a match to TRBD1. V trimming: 6 bases; J trimming: 5 bases; junction bases outside the gene matches: 7. Germline CDR1 reads MNHNY; CDR2 reads SVGAGI (reference sequence). This CDR3 spans 14 amino acids. CDR3 in amino acids: CASRSGTGRTEAFF. The CDR3 DNA reads as TGTGCCAGCAGATCCGGGACAGGGAGGACTGAAGCTTTCTTT.

The chain is built from TRBV11-2 and TRBJ2-7, with TRBD1 matching over 8 bases. Unmatched junction bases numbered 10, after V lost 8 bases and J lost 4 bases. Germline lookup yields CDR1 SGHAT and CDR2 FQNNGV. The CDR3 sequence is 14 residues long. This CDR3 reads CASSQDRVGYEQYF. In nucleotides, the CDR3 is TGTGCCAGCTCACAGGACAGGGTTGGGTACGAGCAGTACTTC.

The chain recombines TRBV11-2 with TRBJ2-5; 9 positions match TRBD1. This CDR3 spans 15 amino acids. With 6 bases clipped from V and 2 bases from J, the junction kept 7 bases outside the gene matches. Germline CDR1 and CDR2: SGHAT and FQNNGV. CDR3 DNA sequence: TGTGCCAGCAGTTGGGACAGGGTGAAACAAGAGACCCAGTACTTC. Translation: CASSWDRVKQETQYF. Looking up the rest from reference TRBV11-2 and TRBJ2-5 gives the full variable domain: EAGVAQSPRYKIIEKRQSVAFWCNPISGHATLYWYQQILGQGPKLLIQFQNNGVVDDSQLPKDRFSAERLKGVDSTLKIQPAKLEDSAVYLCASSWDRVKQETQYFGPGTRLLVL.

This clone showed up just once. This chain joins TRBV5-1 and TRBJ2-1, with 8 bases fitting TRBD1. CDR3 size: 15 residues. CDR1 and CDR2 from the germline V gene are SGHRS and YFSETQ. V trimming: 0 bases; J trimming: 6 bases; junction bases outside the gene matches: 5. DNA for the CDR3: TGCGCCAGCAGCTTGGGTGGACAGGGAGGCAATGAGCAGTTCTTC. It specifies CASSLGGQGGNEQFF. Full variable domain (remainder filled in from reference TRBV5-1 and TRBJ2-1): KAGVTQTPRYLIKTRGQQVTLSCSPISGHRSVSWYQQTPGQGLQFLFEYFSETQRNKGNFPGRFSGRQFSNSRSEMNVSTLELGDSALYLCASSLGGQGGNEQFFGPGTRLTVL.

The CDR3 loop reads CASSAQSGMLSYNEQFF. CDR3 coding DNA: TGTGCCAGCAGCGCACAAAGCGGGATGCTGTCCTACAATGAGCAGTTCTTC. The chain couples TRBV9 to TRBJ2-1; 7 positions match TRBD2. With V trimmed by 3 bases and J by 1 base, 10 bases remained unmatched. This CDR3 region has 17 residues. Germline loops: CDR1 SGDLS, CDR2 YYNGEE.

Worth noting for this clone: Distinct nucleotide sequences in the sample also encode this CDR3. V and J are TRBV28 and TRBJ1-5, with D possibly matching TRBD1 (6 bases). The CDR3 has 15 residues. Trimming stripped 5 bases from V and 3 bases from J, with 14 bases between. The germline V gene has CDR1 MDHEN and CDR2 SYDVKM. The CDR3 spells CASSPTGSSNQPQHF. DNA of the CDR3: TGTGCCAGCAGTCCTACAGGGTCATCCAATCAGCCCCAGCATTTT.

This clone was recorded a few times. This sequence joins TRBV30 and TRBJ1-5; D is undetermined. CDR3 size: 13 residues. Germline CDR1 is GTSNPN and CDR2 is SVGIG (reference sequence). V lost 2 bases to trimming and J lost 4 bases, with 9 bases between them. CDR3 sequence reads: CAWSKHQNQPQHF. The CDR3 DNA follows: TGTGCCTGGAGTAAGCACCAAAATCAGCCCCAGCATTTT.

V and J are TRBV20-1 and TRBJ1-1; 7 nucleotides match TRBD1. The germline gives CDR1 DFQATT, CDR2 SNEGSKA (reference sequence). The CDR3 covers 11 residues. With 3 bases clipped from V and 11 bases from J, the junction kept 6 bases outside the gene matches. The CDR3 here is CSARVDRTAFF. The CDR3 bases are TGCAGTGCTAGGGTGGACAGGACGGCTTTCTTT.

The chain combines TRBV29-1 with TRBJ2-3, with 7 bases that match TRBD2. This CDR3 region has 15 residues. Germline CDR1 is SQVTM and CDR2 is ANQGSEA. The V and J ends lost 4 bases and 0 bases, in that order; junction bases with no gene match: 7. The CDR3 here is CSVAKGGDSTDTQYF. CDR3 DNA: TGCAGCGTTGCTAAGGGAGGGGATAGCACAGATACGCAGTATTTT.

This CDR3 is CASSLASGVNNEQFF. The CDR3 coding sequence is TGCGCCAGCAGCTTGGCTAGCGGGGTAAACAATGAGCAGTTCTTC. The chain has TRBV5-1 and TRBJ2-1, with TRBD2 matching over 9 bases. Per the germline V gene, CDR1 is SGHRS and CDR2 is YFSETQ. Trimming cost V 0 bases and J 5 bases; bases outside gene matches: 3. The length of the CDR3 is 15 residues. The complete variable domain, with remaining parts taken from reference TRBV5-1 and TRBJ2-1, reads KAGVTQTPRYLIKTRGQQVTLSCSPISGHRSVSWYQQTPGQGLQFLFEYFSETQRNKGNFPGRFSGRQFSNSRSEMNVSTLELGDSALYLCASSLASGVNNEQFFGPGTRLTVL.

This clone was counted only a few times. V gene TRBV5-5 combines with J gene TRBJ2-5; 9 nucleotides match TRBD2. Germline loops: CDR1 SGHKS, CDR2 YYEKEE (reference sequence). The CDR3 runs 18 residues. V dropped 0 bases and J dropped 1; count of bases not matched to a gene: 10. The CDR3 DNA sequence: TGTGCCAGCAGCTTGGAGTGGGCTAGCGGGGCCCCCCAAGAGACCCAGTACTTC. It encodes CASSLEWASGAPQETQYF.

The chain has TRBV28 and TRBJ2-7, with 9 bases fitting TRBD1. V shed 3 bases and J 5 bases; nucleotides not matched to a gene: 8. The CDR3 totals 15 residues. Germline V gene sequence: CDR1 MDHEN, CDR2 SYDVKM. In DNA form, the CDR3 reads TGTGCCAGCAGTTTCTCTACAGGGGGCAAGAACGAGCAGTACTTC. Protein: CASSFSTGGKNEQYF. Filled out from reference TRBV28 and TRBJ2-7, the complete variable domain reads DVKVTQSSRYLVKRTGEKVFLECVQDMDHENMFWYRQDPGLGLRLIYFSYDVKMKEKGDIPEGYSVSREKKERFSLILESASTNQTSMYLCASSFSTGGKNEQYFGPGTRLTVT.

J is TRBJ2-1 and V is TRBV4-2, with a tentative D call TRBD2 (6 bases). Germline values: CDR1 LGHNA, CDR2 YNFKEQ. This CDR3 spans 15 amino acids. Trimming shortened V by 3 bases and J by 6 bases, and 15 bases separated the two germline ends. CDR3 loop: CASSQGTHGPNEQFF. The CDR3 nucleotides are TGTGCCAGCAGCCAGGGGACTCATGGGCCCAATGAGCAGTTCTTC.

This sequence joins TRBV27 and TRBJ1-1; D uncertain. Deletions cut 6 bases from V and 0 bases from J, with 17 bases between. CDR3 size: 16 residues. Germline V CDR1 and CDR2: MNHEY, SMNVEV (reference sequence). The CDR3 loop is CASRITDGRMNTEAFF. The CDR3 nucleotides are TGTGCCAGCAGAATCACGGACGGTCGCATGAACACTGAAGCTTTCTTT.

The chain joins TRBV5-1 to TRBJ1-5, with 7 positions matching TRBD1. From germline, CDR1 is SGHRS and CDR2 YFSETQ. The CDR3 is made up of 17 amino acids. Trimming cost V 8 bases and J 1 base; bases outside gene matches: 15. The CDR3, as DNA: TGCGCCAGGAGAAGACAGGGACGAGAGTGGAGCAATCAGCCCCAGCATTTT. Translating it yields CARRRQGREWSNQPQHF.

The chain recombines TRBV28 with TRBJ2-1; 9 positions agree with TRBD2. The CDR3 runs to 14 residues. Germline trimming cut 3 bases from V and 9 bases from J; bases unmatched to any gene: 6. Germline V gene sequence: CDR1 MDHEN, CDR2 SYDVKM. The CDR3 coding sequence is TGTGCCAGCAGTTTCCGGCAGACTAGCGGTGAGCAGTTCTTC. Protein sequence: CASSFRQTSGEQFF.

This clone was picked up one time. This chain joins TRBV6-5 and TRBJ2-7, with a weak D call TRBD2 (7 bases). The CDR3 length is 16 residues. With 2 bases removed from V and 4 bases from J, the gap between germline ends came to 18 bases. Germline V gives CDR1 MNHEY, CDR2 SVGAGI. The CDR3 loop reads CASSYERGGASYEQYF. CDR3 bases: TGTGCCAGCAGTTACGAAAGGGGGGGCGCTTCTTACGAGCAGTACTTC.

The chain joins TRBV5-1 to TRBJ1-2; D perhaps matches TRBD1 (5 bases). CDR1 is SGHRS and CDR2 is YFSETQ in the germline V gene. This CDR3 region has 15 residues. V was shortened by 3 bases and J by 6 bases, with 18 bases between the two germline ends. For the CDR3, the DNA is TGCGCCAGCAGCTCCCTCCTCTCCGGGGGTCATGGCTACACCTTC. Protein product: CASSSLLSGGHGYTF.

The rearrangement joins TRBV6-1 to TRBJ1-2; possible D gene TRBD1, 5 bases. V was pared by 5 bases and J by 8 bases, with 21 bases between. This CDR3 region has 15 residues. Germline assignment: CDR1 MNHNS and CDR2 SASEGT. In nucleotides, the CDR3 is TGTGCCAGCAGTTCCCGAGAATCAGGGTCGGTAGGCTACACCTTC. This gives the protein CASSSRESGSVGYTF.

The CDR3 bases are TGCGCCAGCAGCTCAAACATAGCGGCTTCCTCCTACAATGAGCAGTTCTTC. Translated, it gives CASSSNIAASSYNEQFF. This chain links TRBV5-1 with TRBJ2-1; D possibly corresponds to TRBD2 (6 bases). Deletions cut 3 bases from V and 0 bases from J, with 16 bases between. The CDR3 has 17 residues. Germline V gene sequence: CDR1 SGHRS, CDR2 YFSETQ.

V and J are TRBV2 and TRBJ2-3; 9 positions match TRBD2. There are 14 residues in the CDR3. The V and J ends lost 7 bases and 4 bases, in that order; junction bases with no gene match: 6. Germline V gene lookup returns CDR1 SNHLY and CDR2 FYNNEI. The CDR3 DNA is TGTGCCAGCAACGGAGGACTAGCGTCAGATACGCAGTATTTT. Residues: CASNGGLASDTQYF.

The chain carries TRBV7-9 and TRBJ2-1; tentative D call: TRBD2 (6 bases). This CDR3 has 16 residues. Trimming left V 5 bases short and J 0 bases short, with 14 bases between. The V gene's germline CDR1 is SEHNR and CDR2 FQNEAQ (reference sequence). The CDR3, as DNA: TGTGCCAGCAGCCCAAGACTAGGTACCTCCTACAATGAGCAGTTCTTC. Amino acids: CASSPRLGTSYNEQFF.

This clone occurred once. The V call is TRBV28, the J call TRBJ2-3; D gene uncertain. CDR1 and CDR2 from the germline V gene are MDHEN and SYDVKM. V was clipped by 6 bases and J by 4 bases, with 8 bases between them. The CDR3 has 12 residues. The CDR3, as DNA: TGTGCCAGCAGGGCTATCTCAGATACGCAGTATTTT. Protein sequence: CASRAISDTQYF.

The rearrangement joins TRBV6-6 to TRBJ1-4; the match to TRBD1 covers 9 bases. This CDR3 is 15 amino acids long. CDR1 is MNHNY and CDR2 is SVGAGI in the germline V gene (reference sequence). The V gene end was trimmed by 2 bases and the J gene end by 8 bases; junction bases not matched to a gene: 6. CDR3 in DNA: TGTGCCAGCAGTTACGCGGGACAGGGAGAAGAAAAACTGTTTTTT. It specifies CASSYAGQGEEKLFF.

The genes are TRBV29-1 and TRBJ2-5; no clear D. This CDR3 comprises 12 residues. CDR1 and CDR2 from the germline V gene are SQVTM and ANQGSEA. V lost 6 bases to trimming and J lost 2 bases, with 10 bases between them. As DNA, the CDR3 is TGCAGCGTCTACTACCCTCAAGAGACCCAGTACTTC. Protein: CSVYYPQETQYF.

The chain recombines TRBV5-1 with TRBJ2-2; D unclear. Germline V gives CDR1 SGHRS, CDR2 YFSETQ. The germline V and J ends were trimmed by 5 bases and 1 base, with 9 bases remaining between them. This CDR3 contains 14 residues. The CDR3 loop is CASRTERNTGELFF. In nucleotides, the CDR3 is TGCGCCAGCAGGACGGAAAGGAACACCGGGGAGCTGTTTTTT.